Sequencing of this TCR beta chain was carried out in a study of blood T cell repertoires in COVID-19. As for the study in general: PBMCs, B-cell-depleted T cells, or T cells provided the cDNA or gDNA that made up the material.

Only in-frame clones appear in the TCRdb table, and some are missing; sequencing was by immunoSEQ multiplex PCR. The sample gives about 290,000 clones, approximately 91% of which show up once; 1.5% to 2% is in the top ten. Two negative PCRs, clearance, or symptom resolution were required of recovered Cohort 3 donors. From germline, CDR1 is SNHLY and CDR2 FYNNEI. Trimming pared 5 bases from V and 7 bases from J, leaving 13 bases between. CDR3 length equals 13 residues. This chain connects TRBV2 to TRBJ2-3; TRBD1 is a possible D gene (5 bases). Sequencing was carried out using PBMCs or T cells enriched from blood (not recorded which). This TCR derives from a woman between 40 and 50 years old who had recovered from COVID-19. CDR3 loop: CASSYQRQNTQYF. The DNA of the CDR3 is TGTGCCAGCAGTTACCAAAGACAGAATACGCAGTATTTT.